One T cell receptor (beta chain) is described in this entry. No antigen is known for it. Base qualities are missing; no much larger clone stands one base away. These data come from a study of T cells in Graves' hyperthyroidism and ophthalmopathy (dated by TCRdb to between 2018 and 2020). At the level of the whole study: Peripheral blood was collected at initial diagnosis, before any treatment. To identify TCR V-J signatures that set the groups apart, the researchers used a discovery cohort of about a hundred patients, made up of 43 with Graves' ophthalmopathy and approximately 57 with stable Graves' hyperthyroidism. Whether ophthalmopathy could be predicted prospectively was tested in an independent validation cohort made up of some 20 hyperthyroidism patients plus 17 patients who later progressed to ophthalmopathy. For training and testing, the 100 or so patients in the discovery cohort were randomly divided in a 7:3 ratio. The study also compared thyroid tissue and blood T-cell repertoires from more than 5 Graves' hyperthyroidism patients. After blood sampling, hyperthyroidism patients were treated with methimazole at a starting dose of 30 mg daily, and ophthalmopathy patients were treated with high-dose intravenous methylprednisolone. According to the paper, TCR Vbeta CDR3 sequencing was carried out on about 140 peripheral blood samples, which came from under 50 ophthalmopathy, around 74 hyperthyroidism and approximately 17 progressor patients.

Amplification of TCR beta CDR3 regions was carried out from RNA transcripts. The first round of RT-PCR for the TCR CDR3 was performed with the HTBI primer set and the Qiagen OneStep RT-PCR kit. Libraries were constructed in a second round of multiplex PCR, after which size selection and purification were performed. Sequencing of the libraries was done on an Illumina HiSeq2000 using paired-end 100 bp reads. The paper's processing steps were these. Raw data were processed with SOAPnuke, discarding reads with adapters, uncalled bases, mean Phred below 15, or no exact constant-primer or identifier match. COPE v1.2.5 was used to merge the high-quality paired reads, and each unique nucleotide sequence was defined as a clonotype. MiTCR v1.1 was used to align the clonotypes against IMGT TRBV, TRBD and TRBJ reference segments. Only V-J combinations with frequency above 0.0001, covering about 99% of repertoires, were analysed. A TCS score was defined as the ratio of F50 (clonal expansion) to E x V (chaos), with BLOSUM62-based TCRdist applied between CDR3 peptides within each V-J. Welch's t-statistics and random forest reduced several hundred V-J features to 10 to 15, which were used in a naive Bayes classifier (R e1071). TCRdb reran the public reads through fastp at Q25 and MiXCR, keeping productive beta chains. Rows with one shared CDR3 protein collapse into an entry with the most common genes and DNA. These V and J calls are TCRdb output, not the study's own analysis. A total of a few hundred thousand distinct CDR3 sequences appear in this sample, 15% to 19% of them only once. Of the sample, 7.3% is held by the ten largest clones.

Stable Graves' hyperthyroidism was defined as no progression to ophthalmopathy during 18 months of follow-up. Hyperthyroidism patients were newly diagnosed, had a disease duration of under 2 months, and were aged 18 to 65 years. Patients with uncontrolled infections, other autoimmune diseases, pregnancy or lactation were excluded. Diagnoses were established on the basis of clinical symptoms, serum thyroxine and TRAb, thyroid ultrasound, and orbital computed tomography. PBMCs were separated from 10 ml of fresh peripheral blood using Ficoll-Paque density gradient centrifugation. Total RNA was extracted with Trizol reagent, and quality was checked on an Agilent 2100 Bioanalyzer. Overall study results and their limits: Most expanded thyroid clonotypes (frequency above 0.001) were also found in blood, which suggests that blood repertoires may mirror thyroid immune responses. Ophthalmopathy was separated from stable hyperthyroidism by a 13 V-J signature model, with over 85% sensitivity and about 84% specificity obtained in cross-validation and 80%/75% obtained in testing. During validation, the model predicted progression to ophthalmopathy a median of around 6 months ahead of onset, with around 65% sensitivity and about 75% specificity. Sample size was not statistically predetermined, and investigators were not blinded to group allocation.

The CDR3 spans 15 residues, from the cysteine through the phenylalanine. Solely the CDR3 DNA is kept, with 45 bases framed from the first base. Via the germline V gene, CDR1 is MGHDK and CDR2 SYGVNS. V gives up 0 bases and J gives up 4 bases, and the segment between their germline ends measures 10 bases. The origin of this receptor is a woman aged 25 to 39 with Graves' hyperthyroidism. The V and J genes are TRBV25-1 and TRBJ2-1, with no reliable assignment of the D segment. Input material: blood. The nucleotide sequence reads as follows: TGTGCCAGCAGTGAATATTACGTGGGATACAATGAGCAGTTCTTC. Its protein product is CASSEYYVGYNEQFF.